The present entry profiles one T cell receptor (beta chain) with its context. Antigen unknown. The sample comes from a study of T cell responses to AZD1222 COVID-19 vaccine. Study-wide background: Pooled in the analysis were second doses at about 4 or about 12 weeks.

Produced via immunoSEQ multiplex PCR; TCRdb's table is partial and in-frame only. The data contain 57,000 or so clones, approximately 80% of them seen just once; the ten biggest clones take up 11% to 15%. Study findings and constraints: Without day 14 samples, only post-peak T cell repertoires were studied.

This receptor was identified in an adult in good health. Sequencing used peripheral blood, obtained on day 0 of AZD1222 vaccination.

The chain's CDR3 is CATSDLEGGGDTQYF. CDR3 sequence (DNA): TGTGCCACCAGTGATTTAGAGGGGGGCGGGGATACGCAGTATTTT. The chain is built from TRBV24-1 and TRBJ2-3; D may be TRBD1 or TRBD2 (6 bases each). V was pared by 1 base and J by 6 bases, with 13 bases between. The CDR3 has 15 residues. Germline loops: CDR1 KGHDR, CDR2 SFDVKD.